This is a list of T cell receptor beta chains from one sample in a study of blood T cell repertoires in COVID-19. Profiling relied on immunoSEQ multiplex PCR, and the TCRdb table lists in-frame clones only, not all of them. This table has approximately 140,000 clones, about 80% appearing once. Sequences were obtained from peripheral blood. These receptors all stem from a human donor in a cohort sampled during active COVID-19. CDR3s include the opening cysteine and the closing phenylalanine or tryptophan. Each record gives: V gene, J gene, clone size, D gene, CDR3 DNA, CDR3 protein. D genes are given only for firm matches. Expanded clones get a size class; other rows say once, few or many, or leave the size out.

TRBV5-6,TRBJ1-6,NA,NA,TGTGCCAGCAGCTCTGAGTATTCACCCCTCCACTTT,CASSSEYSPLHF
TRBV11-3,TRBJ2-7,NA,TRBD1,TGTGCCAGCAGCTCCCGGGACAGGAGTTCCTACGAGCAGTACTTC,CASSSRDRSSYEQYF
TRBV19,TRBJ1-5,NA,NA,TGTGCCAGTAGACCCGGCCCCGGGGAGCCCCAGCATTTT,CASRPGPGEPQHF
TRBV7-6,TRBJ2-4,NA,TRBD1,TGTGCCAGCAGCCCGGGACAGGGGGCCAAAAACATTCAGTACTTC,CASSPGQGAKNIQYF
TRBV4-3,TRBJ2-3,NA,NA,TGCGCCAGCAGCCAAGATCGGGCGGGGGCAACAGATACGCAGTATTTT,CASSQDRAGATDTQYF
TRBV10-3,TRBJ2-1,NA,TRBD2,TGTGCCATCAGTGGGCGACTAGCGGGGGGGGAGCAGTTCTTC,CAISGRLAGGEQFF
TRBV3-1/TRBV3-2,TRBJ2-5,NA,NA,TGTGCCAGCAGCCAAAATCAGGGACAACCCAGGGAGACCCAGTACTTC,CASSQNQGQPRETQYF
TRBV6-2/TRBV6-3,TRBJ2-1,NA,NA,TGTGCCAGCAGTGCCCTACTAGAACCCAATGAGCAGTTCTTC,CASSALLEPNEQFF
TRBV7-2,TRBJ1-1,NA,TRBD1,TGTGCCAGCAGCGCCACAGGGGTGAACACTGAAGCTTTCTTT,CASSATGVNTEAFF
TRBV6-5,TRBJ1-2,NA,TRBD1,TGTGCCAGCAGGAGGACAGGGGACGGTGGTGGCTACACCTTC,CASRRTGDGGGYTF
TRBV19,TRBJ1-4,NA,NA,TGTGCCAGTAGCCAAGAGAACGGCCCGGGGAATGAAAAACTGTTTTTT,CASSQENGPGNEKLFF
TRBV4-2,TRBJ2-3,NA,TRBD2,TGTGCCAGCAGCCAAGCCCTAGCGGGGGGTAGCACAGATACGCAGTATTTT,CASSQALAGGSTDTQYF
TRBV2,TRBJ1-2,NA,NA,TGTGCCAGCAGTCTACCTTCTAACTATGGCTACACCTTC,CASSLPSNYGYTF
TRBV3-1/TRBV3-2,TRBJ2-1,NA,TRBD1,TGTGCCAGCAGCCTTGGGACAGGGGCTGAGCAGTTCTTC,CASSLGTGAEQFF
TRBV7-2,TRBJ1-6,NA,NA,TGTGCCAGCAGCTCGCGGACAGCAAACTCCTATAATTCACCCCTCCACTTT,CASSSRTANSYNSPLHF
TRBV11-2,TRBJ2-1,once,TRBD2,TGTGCCAGCGGATCGGGGGGGCCTTACAATGAGCAGTTCTTC,CASGSGGPYNEQFF
TRBV5-1,TRBJ2-7,NA,NA,TGCGCCAGCAGCTTTAGCGCAGGGGACTACGAGCAGTACTTC,CASSFSAGDYEQYF
TRBV5-4,TRBJ1-3,NA,NA,TGTGCCAGCAGCCCATGGGGGGTCTCTGGAAACACCATATATTTT,CASSPWGVSGNTIYF
TRBV5-4,TRBJ2-3,NA,NA,TGTGCCAGCAGCTCTAGGGGCGATACGCAGTATTTT,CASSSRGDTQYF
TRBV19,TRBJ1-1,NA,NA,TGTGCCAGTAGTATAACTTCAGGGTCGGGCACTGAAGCTTTCTTT,CASSITSGSGTEAFF
TRBV5-1,TRBJ1-6,NA,TRBD1,TGCGCCAGCAGGAGAGACGGACAGGGGGATAATTCACCCCTCCACTTT,CASRRDGQGDNSPLHF
TRBV7-8,TRBJ2-1,few,TRBD1,TGTGCCAGCAGCCTGACAGGGGGGCCCAATGAGCAGTTCTTC,CASSLTGGPNEQFF
TRBV18,TRBJ1-1,NA,TRBD1,TGTGCCAGCTCGCGGGGACAGGGTTTATTGGACACTGAAGCTTTCTTT,CASSRGQGLLDTEAFF
TRBV12-3/TRBV12-4,TRBJ2-7,NA,NA,TGTGCCAGCAGCCTACTACAGGGTAACGAGCAGTACTTC,CASSLLQGNEQYF
TRBV3-1/TRBV3-2,TRBJ1-3,once,NA,TGTGCCAGCAGCTCAACAGTTGGAAACACCATATATTTT,CASSSTVGNTIYF
TRBV3-1/TRBV3-2,TRBJ2-7,NA,NA,TGTGCCAGCAGCCAAACTTTGGGGGGGCCTGGGGAGCAGTACTTC,CASSQTLGGPGEQYF
TRBV4-2,TRBJ2-6,NA,TRBD2,TGTGCCAGCAGCCAAGGGACTAGCATGAGCTCTGGGGCCAACGTCCTGACTTTC,CASSQGTSMSSGANVLTF
TRBV4-3,TRBJ1-1,NA,TRBD1,TGCGCCAGCAGCCAGGTGGGACAGGGGGGATCTGAAGCTTTCTTT,CASSQVGQGGSEAFF
TRBV10-3,TRBJ2-3,NA,TRBD2,TGTGCCATCAGTGAGTTACTAGCGCCCACAGATACGCAGTATTTT,CAISELLAPTDTQYF
TRBV5-6,TRBJ1-3,NA,NA,TGTGCCAGCAGCTTATTACAGGGTCCCTCTGGAAACACCATATATTTT,CASSLLQGPSGNTIYF
TRBV6-5,TRBJ2-7,NA,NA,TGTGCCAGCAGCCCCACCCCGCGTCCCACAGACGAGCAGTACTTC,CASSPTPRPTDEQYF
TRBV3-1/TRBV3-2,TRBJ1-1,NA,NA,TGTGCCAGCAGCCAAGATCGAACGGGGTTTGTGGCTTTCTTT,CASSQDRTGFVAFF
TRBV5-8,TRBJ2-2,NA,TRBD1,TGTGCCAGCAGCGGAAGCAGGGGGCGCACCGGGGAGCTGTTTTTT,CASSGSRGRTGELFF
TRBV28,TRBJ1-2,NA,NA,TGTGCCAGCACCCCCCGACGCGGGGCCCCCCATGGCTACACCTTC,CASTPRRGAPHGYTF
TRBV7-2,TRBJ2-7,few,NA,TGTGCCAGCAGCTTATTTGGACAGAGGAAAGAGCAGTACTTC,CASSLFGQRKEQYF
TRBV2,TRBJ2-7,NA,NA,TGTGCCAGCAGTGAAGAGGCTAGCATGGTGCAGTACTTC,CASSEEASMVQYF
TRBV30,TRBJ1-3,NA,TRBD1,TGTGCCATGGACAGGGGAATCTTTGGAAACACCATATATTTT,CAMDRGIFGNTIYF
TRBV7-2,TRBJ1-3,NA,NA,TGTGCCAGCAGCAGGGAGTTGGGAAACACCATATATTTT,CASSRELGNTIYF
TRBV27,TRBJ2-2,NA,TRBD2,TGTGCCAGCCGGATTAGCGGGGGGGCGAGTTCCGGGGAGCTGTTTTTT,CASRISGGASSGELFF
TRBV4-1,TRBJ2-2,NA,NA,TGCGCCAGCAGCCAACAGGACTCAAACACCGGGGAGCTGTTTTTT,CASSQQDSNTGELFF
TRBV4-3,TRBJ1-3,NA,TRBD1,TGCGCCAGCAGCCAAGAGAGACAGGGGGCTGGAAACACCATATATTTT,CASSQERQGAGNTIYF
TRBV12-3/TRBV12-4,TRBJ1-5,NA,NA,TGTGCCAGCAGTTTAACTCCGCCTCAGCCCCAGCATTTT,CASSLTPPQPQHF
TRBV3-1/TRBV3-2,TRBJ2-3,NA,TRBD2,TGTGCCAGCAGCCAAGGGGGCACCGGGCTAGCGGGGAATACGCAGTATTTT,CASSQGGTGLAGNTQYF
TRBV3-1/TRBV3-2,TRBJ1-6,NA,TRBD1,TGTGCCAGCAGCCAAGCCGGGGACAGGATTATCCCAAATTCACCCCTCCACTTT,CASSQAGDRIIPNSPLHF
TRBV11-1,TRBJ2-4,few,NA,TGTGCCAGCAGCCGGACACTAATAGCCAAAAACATTCAGTACTTC,CASSRTLIAKNIQYF
TRBV6-2/TRBV6-3,TRBJ2-2,NA,TRBD2,TGTGCCAGCAGTTACAACCTAGCGGGGGGGCCCGGGGAGCTGTTTTTT,CASSYNLAGGPGELFF
TRBV2,TRBJ2-3,few,NA,TGTGCCAGCAGCGGTACCGAAGATACGCAGTATTTT,CASSGTEDTQYF
TRBV5-1,TRBJ2-3,NA,NA,TGCGCCAGCAGCTCGCGAGGAGATACGCAGTATTTT,CASSSRGDTQYF
TRBV6-2/TRBV6-3,TRBJ2-5,NA,TRBD2,TGTGCCAGCAGTCTTAGCGGGGGGAGGACCCAGTACTTC,CASSLSGGRTQYF
TRBV5-4,TRBJ2-3,NA,TRBD1,TGTGCCAGCGGTGGACAGGGGGGAAGCACAGATACGCAGTATTTT,CASGGQGGSTDTQYF
TRBV5-1,TRBJ1-2,NA,NA,TGCGCCAGCAGCTTGTCGGGTCCTGTCTATGGCTACACCTTC,CASSLSGPVYGYTF
TRBV7-2,TRBJ2-3,NA,NA,TGTGCCAGCAGCAAAAGTGGGCTGTCAACAGATACGCAGTATTTT,CASSKSGLSTDTQYF
TRBV4-1,TRBJ2-5,once,TRBD2,TGCGCCAGCAGCCAAGGGACTAGCGGGGGCCAAGAGACCCAGTACTTC,CASSQGTSGGQETQYF
TRBV29-1,TRBJ1-1,NA,NA,TGCAGCGTTGTTTTGGCGGGGTCGCACATGAACACTGAAGCTTTCTTT,CSVVLAGSHMNTEAFF
TRBV28,TRBJ2-1,NA,NA,TGTGCCAGCAGTTTCGTCCCCGGGAAAACCTACAATGAGCAGTTCTTC,CASSFVPGKTYNEQFF
TRBV11-3,TRBJ2-1,NA,TRBD2,TGTGCCCGCAGCTTCGCGGGGGGGGGTGAGCAGTTCTTC,CARSFAGGGEQFF
TRBV7-6,TRBJ2-1,NA,TRBD2,TGTGCCAGCAGCTTTAGACTAGCGGGGGTCAATGAGCAGTTCTTC,CASSFRLAGVNEQFF
TRBV5-1,TRBJ1-3,NA,NA,TGCGCCAGCAGCGTCGACGGGATCGGAAACACCATATATTTT,CASSVDGIGNTIYF
TRBV7-3,TRBJ2-5,NA,TRBD2,TGTGCCAGCAGCGTAGGACTAGCGGGGCCTCAAGAGACCCAGTACTTC,CASSVGLAGPQETQYF
TRBV6-5,TRBJ2-7,NA,NA,TGTGCCAGCAGAACCGGGAGAGGATTGGAGCAGTACTTC,CASRTGRGLEQYF